One sample yielded the 32 T cell receptor beta chains listed below, sequenced in a study of T cells after yellow fever vaccination. TCRdb re-analysed the 5' RACE reads in MiXCR, keeping a single row per CDR3 protein. The table has hundreds of thousands of distinct CDR3 sequences, roughly 8.7% seen once. Here the sequenced sample was PBMCs, taken on the day of the first yellow fever vaccination. These receptors all come from a man aged 18-30 years who received the YFV17D yellow fever vaccine.

The chain uses TRBV5-4 and TRBJ2-3, with D possibly matching TRBD2 (6 bases). Trimming left V 0 bases short and J 4 bases short, with 18 bases between. The CDR3 totals 17 residues. Germline V CDR1 and CDR2: SGHNT, YYREEE (reference sequence). CDR3 bases: TGTGCCAGCAGCTTGGGACGGGGGATAGCCACGCCAGATACGCAGTATTTT. Protein sequence: CASSLGRGIATPDTQYF.

CDR3 sequence: CASSSREKLFF. In nucleotides, the CDR3 is TGTGCCAGCAGTTCAAGGGAAAAACTGTTTTTT. The chain employs TRBV12-3 or TRBV12-4 and TRBJ1-4; no firm D call. Trimming shortened V by 4 bases and J by 8 bases, and 5 bases separated the two germline ends. The CDR3 has 11 amino acids.

This chain links TRBV20-1 with TRBJ2-5, with TRBD2 identical over 9 bases. J gave up 1 base and V 5 bases, and 5 bases lay outside the gene matches. The CDR3 sequence is 14 residues long. CDR1 DFQATT and CDR2 SNEGSKA come from the germline V gene (reference sequence). The CDR3 region is CSAASGAPQETQYF. DNA of the CDR3: TGCAGTGCTGCTAGCGGGGCACCCCAAGAGACCCAGTACTTC.

The chain joins TRBV7-9 to TRBJ2-3, with D perhaps matching TRBD2 (5 bases). The V gene lost 7 bases and the J gene lost 2 bases, with 13 bases spanning the gap. The germline CDR1 and CDR2 sequences are SEHNR and FQNEAQ (reference sequence). CDR3 length: 14 residues. CDR3 sequence reads: CASKATRSTDTQYF. The CDR3 nucleotides are TGTGCCAGCAAGGCCACTAGATCCACAGATACGCAGTATTTT.

This chain uses TRBV19 with TRBJ2-3; a possible D gene is TRBD1 (6 bases). Germline V lookup: CDR1 LNHDA, CDR2 SQIVND (reference sequence). This CDR3 spans 19 amino acids. V lost 1 base to trimming and J lost 5 bases, with 25 bases between them. CDR3 residues: CASSIVPPGRGDDRDTQYF. The DNA of the CDR3 is TGTGCCAGTAGTATAGTCCCTCCAGGCAGGGGAGATGACAGAGATACGCAGTATTTT.

This chain uses TRBV12-3 or TRBV12-4 with TRBJ1-6, with D possibly matching TRBD1 (5 bases). This CDR3 has 15 amino acids. V shed 1 base and J shed 6 bases, with 10 bases lying between them. In nucleotides, the CDR3 is TGTGCCAGCAGTTTAGAGGCAGGGAGTAATTCACCCCTCCACTTT. This encodes CASSLEAGSNSPLHF.

V gene TRBV4-3 combines with J gene TRBJ1-6; no definite D call. The CDR3 covers 14 residues. V was cut by 0 bases and J by 8 bases, with 8 bases left in between. Germline CDR1 LGHNA, CDR2 YSLEER. DNA for the CDR3: TGCGCCAGCAGCCAAGAAATGACGGATTCACCCCTCCACTTT. It encodes CASSQEMTDSPLHF.

This clonotype came up a few times. The rearrangement uses TRBV12-3 or TRBV12-4 and TRBJ2-1; D remains unclear. The CDR3 contains 10 residues. The germline V and J ends were trimmed by 8 bases and 5 bases, with 4 bases remaining between them. The CDR3 protein is CASGDNEQFF. CDR3 coding DNA: TGTGCCAGCGGGGACAATGAGCAGTTCTTC.

This clonotype showed up many times. The chain carries TRBV5-1 and TRBJ2-1, with 8 bases lining up with TRBD2. In germline, CDR1 is SGHRS, CDR2 YFSETQ. J lost 1 base, V lost 1 base, and 4 bases had no gene match. The CDR3 is made up of 16 amino acids. In DNA, the CDR3 is TGCGCCAGCAGCTTGTCGGCGGGGGGTTCCTACAATGAGCAGTTCTTC. Translating gives CASSLSAGGSYNEQFF.

The chain couples TRBV10-3 to TRBJ2-3; 7 bases agree with TRBD2. The CDR3 loop spans 14 amino acids. Losses at the gene ends were 4 bases for V and 3 bases for J; bases not matched to a gene: 4. Germline values: CDR1 ENHRY, CDR2 SYGVKD. CDR3: CAISVRGVTDTQYF. The CDR3, as DNA: TGTGCCATCAGTGTCCGGGGGGTTACAGATACGCAGTATTTT.

The chain is built from TRBV5-8 and TRBJ2-3; D not resolved. V lost 0 bases and J lost 6, with 8 bases in between. From germline, CDR1 is SGHTS and CDR2 YDEGEE. This CDR3 is 13 amino acids long. CDR3 residues: CASSLARWDTQYF. As DNA, the CDR3 is TGTGCCAGCAGCTTGGCCAGGTGGGATACGCAGTATTTT.

V usage is TRBV9 and J usage is TRBJ1-6; D gene ambiguous. CDR3 size: 14 residues. Germline V CDR1 and CDR2: SGDLS, YYNGEE. The V end was cut by 0 bases, the J end by 4 bases, with 5 bases between. CDR3 nucleotides: TGTGCCAGCAGCGTAGCTGCATATAATTCACCCCTCCACTTT. Encoded protein: CASSVAAYNSPLHF. Together with reference TRBV9 and TRBJ1-6, the CDR3 gives the full variable domain: DSGVTQTPKHLITATGQRVTLRCSPRSGDLSVYWYQQSLDQGLQFLIQYYNGEERAKGNILERFSAQQFPDLHSELNLSSLELGDSALYFCASSVAAYNSPLHFGNGTRLTVT.

This clonotype has just a few counts. The chain carries TRBV29-1 and TRBJ2-3; D not resolved. Germline V gives CDR1 SQVTM, CDR2 ANQGSEA. The CDR3 runs 13 residues. Between the trimmed V and J ends, which lost 2 bases and 3 bases, there was a span of 9 bases. CDR3 loop: CSVEFGETDTQYF. The CDR3 nucleotides are TGCAGCGTTGAATTCGGTGAGACAGATACGCAGTATTTT.

The table lists this clonotype with many counts. J is TRBJ1-2 and V is TRBV4-3; D call uncertain. The CDR3 sequence is 15 residues long. The germline V gene encodes CDR1 LGHNA and CDR2 YSLEER. Trimming removed 1 base from V and 0 bases from J, with 9 bases in between. DNA of the CDR3: TGCGCCAGCAGCCAAGGACCAGCGTCTAACTATGGCTACACCTTC. It translates to CASSQGPASNYGYTF.

This clonotype was found a few times. This sequence joins TRBV11-2 and TRBJ1-1; D is uncertain. Per germline, CDR1 SGHAT and CDR2 FQNNGV. The CDR3 runs to 15 residues. V was cut by 5 bases and J by 1 base, with 14 bases left in between. CDR3 DNA sequence: TGTGCCAGCAGCCTCTACCATTCCCCGAACACTGAAGCTTTCTTT. Protein: CASSLYHSPNTEAFF.

J is TRBJ2-5 and V is TRBV6-5, with 8 bases fitting TRBD2. Per germline, CDR1 MNHEY and CDR2 SVGAGI. Unmatched junction bases numbered 9, after V lost 0 bases and J lost 9 bases. This CDR3 is built from 15 residues. As DNA, the CDR3 is TGTGCCAGCAGTTACTCATCCAGCGGGGGAGTGCCCCAGTACTTC. It translates to CASSYSSSGGVPQYF.

This clonotype has only a few counts. The chain combines TRBV5-5 with TRBJ2-2; TRBD1 matches 7 bases. J gave up 13 bases and V 4 bases, and 13 bases lay outside the gene matches. The CDR3 covers 14 residues. Germline loops: CDR1 SGHKS, CDR2 YYEKEE (reference sequence). CDR3 DNA: TGTGCCAGCAGCGGGACAGATCTTCGGGGAGCGCTGTTTTTT. It specifies CASSGTDLRGALFF.

This clonotype was seen only a few times. This sequence joins TRBV19 and TRBJ2-7; D may be TRBD1 or TRBD2 (5 bases each). V was shortened by 5 bases and J by 7 bases, with 15 bases between the two germline ends. The CDR3 has 13 amino acids. Germline loops: CDR1 LNHDA, CDR2 SQIVND (reference sequence). This CDR3 is CASSPSTGGEQYV. The CDR3 nucleotides are TGTGCCAGTAGTCCAAGCACAGGCGGGGAGCAGTACGTC.

The chain joins TRBV24-1 to TRBJ1-1; maybe TRBD1 (5 bases). Trimming stripped 3 bases from V and 11 bases from J, with 18 bases between. The CDR3 is 14 residues long. Germline values: CDR1 KGHDR, CDR2 SFDVKD. The CDR3: CATSDPSSGHSAFF. CDR3 DNA sequence: TGTGCCACCAGTGATCCCTCCTCGGGGCATTCGGCTTTCTTT.

This clonotype has just a few counts. This chain connects TRBV5-4 to TRBJ2-7; tentative D call: TRBD2 (6 bases). CDR3 size: 14 residues. Germline CDR1 SGHNT, CDR2 YYREEE (reference sequence). The V gene lost 0 bases and the J gene lost 3 bases, with 10 bases spanning the gap. CDR3 protein: CASSLGRGVYEQYF. CDR3 nucleotide sequence: TGTGCCAGCAGCTTGGGGAGGGGTGTCTACGAGCAGTACTTC. The variable domain in full, completed from reference TRBV5-4 and TRBJ2-7, reads ETGVTQSPTHLIKTRGQQVTLRCSSQSGHNTVSWYQQALGQGPQFIFQYYREEENGRGNFPPRFSGLQFPNYSSELNVNALELDDSALYLCASSLGRGVYEQYFGPGTRLTVT.

This chain connects TRBV5-4 to TRBJ2-2; D perhaps matches TRBD1 (6 bases). The CDR3 is 12 amino acids. V was shortened by 5 bases and J by 6 bases, with 8 bases between the two germline ends. Germline assignment: CDR1 SGHNT and CDR2 YYREEE (reference sequence). CDR3 bases: TGTGCCAGCAGTGGGGGCGCCGGGGAGCTGTTTTTT. The encoded protein is CASSGGAGELFF.

This clonotype was seen only a few times. The genes are TRBV7-2 and TRBJ2-3, with a possible D match to TRBD2 (6 bases). The germline V gene encodes CDR1 SGHTA and CDR2 FQGNSA. CDR3 size: 15 residues. Trimming pared 1 base from V and 5 bases from J, leaving 13 bases between. CDR3 loop: CASSLEVAGQDTQYF. For the CDR3, the DNA is TGTGCCAGCAGCTTAGAAGTTGCGGGGCAAGATACGCAGTATTTT.

This clonotype was picked up one time. At one boundary the junction diverges from the germline segment, which might be a read error. The V and J genes are TRBV15 and TRBJ1-5; weak D call: TRBD1 (6 bases). The CDR3 is made up of 16 amino acids. Germline loops: CDR1 LNHNV, CDR2 YYDKDF (reference sequence). The CDR3 sequence is CATSRDGQNSNQPRHF. The CDR3 DNA sequence: TGTGCCACCAGCAGAGATGGACAGAATAGCAATCAGCCCCGGCATTTT.

The V and J genes are TRBV18 and TRBJ1-5; D is undetermined. The CDR3 totals 14 residues. CDR1 is KGHSH and CDR2 is LQKENI in the germline V gene. Trimming stripped 6 bases from V and 3 bases from J, with 12 bases between. The CDR3 protein is CASSRTGPNQPQHF. The DNA for the CDR3 is TGTGCCAGCTCCCGGACCGGGCCCAATCAGCCCCAGCATTTT.

This clonotype showed up just a few times. The V and J genes are TRBV6-5 and TRBJ2-3; 10 nucleotides align to TRBD1. V dropped 4 bases and J dropped 3; count of bases not matched to a gene: 7. Per the germline V gene, CDR1 is MNHEY and CDR2 is SVGAGI. The CDR3 has 16 residues. Here the CDR3 DNA reads TGTGCCAGCAGTTCCCGCCGGGACAGGGGAACAGATACGCAGTATTTT. It translates to CASSSRRDRGTDTQYF.

This clonotype appeared many times. V gene TRBV12-3 or TRBV12-4 combines with J gene TRBJ2-2, with D tentatively TRBD1 (6 bases). CDR3 length: 15 residues. V lost 6 bases and J 2 bases, leaving 13 bases between the germline ends. The DNA for the CDR3 is TGTGCCAGCAGCCCCGGGACACGAAACACCGGGGAGCTGTTTTTT. Translating gives CASSPGTRNTGELFF.

This clonotype was picked up a small number of times. The chain joins TRBV5-4 to TRBJ2-2, with 8 bases identical to TRBD2. The CDR3 runs 14 residues. V lost 3 bases and J lost 6; bases outside the gene matches: 4. The germline gives CDR1 SGHNT, CDR2 YYREEE (reference sequence). In DNA, the CDR3 is TGTGCCAGCAGCTCGGGACTAGTGGCCGGGGAGCTGTTTTTT. Translating gives CASSSGLVAGELFF.

This clonotype was observed a handful of times. V gene TRBV7-9 combines with J gene TRBJ2-6; D remains unclear. From germline, CDR1 is SEHNR and CDR2 FQNEAQ (reference sequence). This CDR3 region has 15 residues. The ends were cut back, 3 bases at V and 0 bases at J, with 6 bases in the middle. The DNA for the CDR3 is TGTGCCAGCAGCTTTTGGCTCTCTGGGGCCAACGTCCTGACTTTC. Encoded protein: CASSFWLSGANVLTF. The full variable domain, its missing parts supplied by reference TRBV7-9 and TRBJ2-6, is DTGVSQNPRHKITKRGQNVTFRCDPISEHNRLYWYRQTLGQGPEFLTYFQNEAQLEKSRLLSDRFSAERPKGSFSTLEIQRTEQGDSAMYLCASSFWLSGANVLTFGAGSRLTVL.

This clonotype showed up just a few times. The gene calls are TRBV18 and TRBJ2-5; the D gene is possibly TRBD2 (6 bases). The CDR3 is made up of 15 amino acids. Germline V gene lookup returns CDR1 KGHSH and CDR2 LQKENI. Deletions cut 3 bases from V and 5 bases from J, with 16 bases between. CDR3 nucleotides: TGTGCCAGCTCACCGGATGGAGGGGCCGGGGAGACCCAGTACTTC. Translated: CASSPDGGAGETQYF.

The chain links TRBV7-9 to TRBJ2-7, with 7 bases aligning to TRBD1. The junction had 7 bases not matched to a gene; V was cut back by 5 bases and J by 0 bases. The CDR3 is 15 residues long. Germline-derived CDR1 and CDR2 are SEHNR and FQNEAQ (reference sequence). This CDR3 is CASSPSTGSSYEQYV. CDR3 DNA: TGTGCCAGCAGCCCCTCGACAGGGAGCTCCTACGAGCAGTACGTC.

This clonotype has a handful of counts. The chain uses TRBV9 and TRBJ2-3, with TRBD1 matching 7 bases. Germline assignment: CDR1 SGDLS and CDR2 YYNGEE. Unmatched junction bases numbered 8, after V lost 0 bases and J lost 4 bases. The CDR3 spans 16 residues. The CDR3 coding sequence is TGTGCCAGCAGCGTAGTAGGGGGCGTGGGATCAGATACGCAGTATTTT. Translating gives CASSVVGGVGSDTQYF.

This clonotype has a handful of counts. CDR3 protein: CSARVGTYEQYV. The DNA of the CDR3 is TGCAGTGCTAGAGTTGGCACCTACGAGCAGTACGTC. This chain joins TRBV20-1 and TRBJ2-7; D remains ambiguous. Trimming took off 1 base at V and 2 bases at J, with 6 bases between the two ends. Germline V gene sequence: CDR1 DFQATT, CDR2 SNEGSKA (reference sequence). There are 12 residues in the CDR3.